This TCR beta chain was documented in a study of CD8 T cells in ankylosing spondylitis. The study's findings and limits: A TCR beta motif of fewer than ten highly homologous variants seemed to mark ankylosing spondylitis blood. Previously reported in reactive arthritis synovial fluid and blood were some of the motif variants.

The CDR3 contains 17 residues. Losses at the gene ends were 4 bases for V and 1 base for J; bases not matched to a gene: 8. Using quantitative 5'-RACE with molecular barcodes, the authors made TCR beta libraries. One entry per CDR3 protein results from TCRdb running MiXCR on the 5' RACE reads. The sample yields some 220,000 distinct CDR3 sequences, 8.2% seen once. There are many counts of this clonotype. The antigen remains unidentified. Material: blood, either unsorted or a sorted T cell fraction (not recorded which). The chain employs TRBV12-3 or TRBV12-4 and TRBJ2-3, with 10 bases aligning to TRBD2. The receptor was isolated from a female donor with ankylosing spondylitis or in good health (not recorded which). The CDR3 sequence: CASSSPGLALRTDTQYF. DNA of the CDR3: TGTGCCAGCAGTTCACCGGGACTAGCGCTTCGCACAGATACGCAGTATTTT.